Below, 25 T cell receptor beta chains from the same sample are listed, as sequenced in a study of T cells in women clearing cervical HPV infection. The data were produced by immunoSEQ multiplex PCR, yet TCRdb's version contains in-frame clones alone and is incomplete. The sample table includes 40,000 to 55,000 clones. Source material: blood buffy coat. The receptors shown here come from a woman between 18 and 70 years old with a cervical HPV16 infection that either progressed to CIN3+ or cleared (not recorded which).

Note on this clone: The CDR3 extends 3 residues past the end of the read, so its final part is completed from the germline J gene. The chain employs TRBV20-1 and TRBJ2-5; 11 nucleotides line up with TRBD1. After removal of 6 bases from V and 7 bases from J, the junction contained 7 bases not matched to a gene. This CDR3 has 13 residues. Looked up from germline, CDR1 is DFQATT and CDR2 is SNEGSKA (reference sequence). CDR3 sequence: CSAPGQGAWTQYF. The part of the CDR3 DNA that was read is TGCAGTGCACCTGGACAGGGGGCTTGGACC.

With regard to this clone: The CDR3 goes on 3 residues after the read ends, and that part is filled in from the germline J gene. This rearrangement joins TRBV20-1 to TRBJ2-5; 9 bases agree with TRBD2. V shed 4 bases and J 5 bases; nucleotides not matched to a gene: 8. CDR1 DFQATT and CDR2 SNEGSKA come from the germline V gene (reference sequence). The CDR3 is 14 residues long. The CDR3 spells CSAKLAGVGETQYF. The part of the CDR3 DNA that was read is TGCAGTGCTAAATTAGCGGGGGTAGGGGAGACC.

Concerning this clone itself: The CDR3 extends 3 residues past the end of the read, so its final part is completed from the germline J gene. The rearrangement joins TRBV7-9 to TRBJ2-7; 10 bases map to TRBD2. With V trimmed by 4 bases and J by 2 bases, 2 bases remained unmatched. Germline V gives CDR1 SEHNR, CDR2 FQNEAQ (reference sequence). The CDR3 is 14 residues long. The CDR3 bases that were read are TGTGCCAGCAGCTCGCTAGCGGGGGCCTACGAG. Translating gives CASSSLAGAYE. In full, the CDR3 reads CASSSLAGAYEQYF.

Comments on this clone: Read sequence stops 3 residues before the CDR3 end, and the germline J gene provides the missing end. J is TRBJ2-2 and V is TRBV14; possibly TRBD1 for D (6 bases). The V gene's germline CDR1 is SGHDN and CDR2 FVKESK. The CDR3 consists of 15 residues. V lost 1 base, J lost 6 bases, and 12 bases lay in between. The CDR3 is CASSQAAGVAGELFF. The CDR3 DNA, read in part, is TGTGCCAGCAGCCAAGCGGCAGGGGTTGCCGGGGAG.

As regards this clone: Coverage ceases 3 residues before the CDR3 finishes, and the germline J gene fills in the end. The chain joins TRBV6-2 or TRBV6-3 to TRBJ1-1; D is unresolved. With 2 bases removed from V and 4 bases from J, the gap between germline ends came to 14 bases. Per germline, CDR1 MNHEY and CDR2 SVGEGT. CDR3 length equals 15 residues. The DNA read from the CDR3 is TGTGCCAGCAGTTACGCGTTCAGGATGGGCACTGAA. Its translation is CASSYAFRMGTE. The entire CDR3 protein reads CASSYAFRMGTEAFF.

As regards this clone: The read terminates 3 residues ahead of where the CDR3 ends, so the germline J gene completes it. The gene calls are TRBV20-1 and TRBJ2-3, with 8 bases matching TRBD2. The V gene end was trimmed by 5 bases and the J gene end by 2 bases; junction bases not matched to a gene: 15. Germline V CDR1 and CDR2: DFQATT, SNEGSKA (reference sequence). The CDR3 covers 17 residues. The CDR3 DNA, read in part, is TGCAGTGCTCACCCAATTAGCGGGGATTACCCCACAGATACG. It yields the protein CSAHPISGDYPTDT. The entire CDR3 protein reads CSAHPISGDYPTDTQYF.

Of note for this clone: The CDR3 end is not reached by the read, which stops 3 residues before it; the germline J gene fills it in. J is TRBJ2-1 and V is TRBV20-1; a possible D gene is TRBD2 (6 bases). The CDR3 sequence is 14 residues long. V was pared by 5 bases and J by 4 bases, with 15 bases between. Looked up from germline, CDR1 is DFQATT and CDR2 is SNEGSKA (reference sequence). The CDR3 reads CSASTRPGYNEQFF. The covered CDR3 bases are TGCAGTGCTTCGACTAGACCCGGATACAATGAG.

To note about this clone: The CDR3 is cut off 3 residues early in the read; its end comes from the germline J gene. The rearrangement links TRBV7-3 to TRBJ1-1; TRBD1 matches 8 bases. V lost 5 bases, J lost 6 bases, and 11 bases stayed unmatched. The CDR3 contains 15 residues. Germline CDR1 reads SGHTA; CDR2 reads FQGTGA. The sequenced part of the CDR3 DNA is TGTGCCAGCAGCCCGGGGGGCAGGGGGCCGGCTGAA. The encoded protein is CASSPGGRGPAE. The complete CDR3 sequence is CASSPGGRGPAEAFF.

In the case of this clone: The CDR3 is cut off 3 residues early in the read; its end comes from the germline J gene. The V call is TRBV19, the J call TRBJ1-2; D perhaps matches TRBD1 (5 bases). The CDR3 consists of 13 residues. Germline lookup yields CDR1 LNHDA and CDR2 SQIVND (reference sequence). The sequenced CDR3 bases are TGTGCCAGTAGTACGACAGTTCACAATGAC. This codes for CASSTTVHND. The CDR3, in full, reads CASSTTVHNDYTF.

Notes on this clone: The read halts 3 residues ahead of the CDR3 end, with the missing end drawn from the germline J gene. The V gene is TRBV6-2 or TRBV6-3, the J gene TRBJ2-7, with 7 bases aligning to TRBD1. V gave up 6 bases and J gave up 2 bases; unmatched junction bases: 16. This CDR3 has 17 amino acids. Germline CDR1 reads MNHEY; CDR2 reads SVGEGT. CDR3 amino acids: CASSQETRGLLAYEQYF. The CDR3 DNA, read in part, is TGTGCCAGCAGCCAAGAGACAAGGGGGCTACTCGCCTACGAG.

About this clone: Read sequence stops 3 residues before the CDR3 end, and the germline J gene provides the missing end. This chain uses TRBV5-1 with TRBJ2-3, with TRBD2 matching over 8 bases. This CDR3 has 17 amino acids. The V segment lost 5 bases and the J segment 3 bases; nucleotides outside the gene matches: 14. Looked up from germline, CDR1 is SGHRS and CDR2 is YFSETQ. CDR3: CASSFTSGLHYTDTQYF. CDR3 DNA, as far as it was read: TGCGCCAGCAGTTTTACTAGCGGACTACACTATACAGATACG.

A remark on this clone: The read terminates 3 residues ahead of where the CDR3 ends, so the germline J gene completes it. This sequence joins TRBV4-1 and TRBJ2-2, with TRBD2 matching 7 bases. The CDR3 is 17 residues long. The germline V gene has CDR1 MGHRA and CDR2 YSYEKL. The CDR3: CASSQGPSRGTNEKLFF. The sequenced part of the CDR3 DNA is TGCGCCAGCAGCCAAGGACCCTCCCGGGGGACTAATGAAAAG.

For this clone: The read ends 3 residues early relative to the CDR3; the germline J gene fills the gap. The rearrangement uses TRBV5-1 and TRBJ2-7; 10 nucleotides agree with TRBD1. This CDR3 comprises 15 residues. Germline CDR1 is SGHRS and CDR2 is YFSETQ. V dropped 4 bases and J dropped 5; count of bases not matched to a gene: 9. CDR3 sequence: CASSAIRDRGDEQYF. The DNA read from the CDR3 is TGCGCCAGCAGCGCCATCCGGGACAGGGGCGACGAG.

Points on this clone: The CDR3 goes on 3 residues after the read ends, and that part is filled in from the germline J gene. This rearrangement joins TRBV9 to TRBJ2-1; D call uncertain. Germline lookup yields CDR1 SGDLS and CDR2 YYNGEE. This CDR3 has 11 residues. Trimming removed 3 bases from V and 8 bases from J, with 6 bases in between. CDR3 residues: CASSEGYEQFF. The part of the CDR3 DNA that was read is TGTGCCAGCAGCGAAGGCTATGAG.

A note on this clone: The read stops 3 residues short of the end of the CDR3; the missing end is completed from the germline J gene. This chain connects TRBV5-4 to TRBJ1-1, with D perhaps matching TRBD1 (5 bases). The CDR3 length is 14 residues. The V end was cut by 3 bases, the J end by 6 bases, with 15 bases between. Per the germline V gene, CDR1 is SGHNT and CDR2 is YYREEE (reference sequence). Incomplete CDR3 DNA: TGTGCCAGCAGCTCTCCCCCACAGGATTCTGAA. It is translated as CASSSPPQDSE. The entire CDR3 reads CASSSPPQDSEAFF.

For this clone: From the germline J gene comes the end of the CDR3, since the read stops 3 residues before it. The gene calls are TRBV2 and TRBJ1-2, with a weak D call TRBD1 (5 bases). Trimming pared 6 bases from V and 5 bases from J, leaving 10 bases between. The CDR3 sequence is 12 residues long. Germline loops: CDR1 SNHLY, CDR2 FYNNEI. CDR3 protein: CASSGGGYGYTF. CDR3 DNA, as far as it was read: TGTGCCAGCAGCGGGGGGGGATATGGC. Looking up the rest from reference TRBV2 and TRBJ1-2 gives the full variable domain: EPEVTQTPSHQVTQMGQEVILRCVPISNHLYFYWYRQILGQKVEFLVSFYNNEISEKSEIFDDQFSVERPDGSNFTLKIRSTKLEDSAMYFCASSGGGYGYTFGSGTRLTVV.

With respect to this clone: The read halts 3 residues ahead of the CDR3 end, with the missing end drawn from the germline J gene. The V call is TRBV11-2, the J call TRBJ1-1; weak D call: TRBD1 (5 bases). The length of the CDR3 is 13 residues. CDR1 is SGHAT, CDR2 FQNNGV, per germline. The germline V and J ends were trimmed by 5 bases and 1 base, with 8 bases remaining between them. The CDR3 sequence: CASSPRENTEAFF. The covered CDR3 bases are TGTGCCAGCAGCCCCAGGGAGAACACTGAA.

A note on this clone: The read ends 3 residues early relative to the CDR3; the germline J gene fills the gap. The chain recombines TRBV29-1 with TRBJ2-7; 9 bases align to TRBD1. The CDR3 loop spans 13 amino acids. V lost 6 bases to trimming and J lost 0 bases; unmatched junction nucleotides: 3. Germline V gives CDR1 SQVTM, CDR2 ANQGSEA. The sequenced part of the CDR3 DNA is TGCAGCGTACCGGGACAGGGCTCCTACGAG. Protein product: CSVPGQGSYE. The CDR3 in full is CSVPGQGSYEQYF.

For this clone: The read is 3 residues too short to cover the CDR3 end, so that end is filled in from the germline J gene. V and J are TRBV29-1 and TRBJ2-1; D might be TRBD2 (6 bases). Trimming took 7 bases from V and 3 from J, leaving 16 bases between them. Germline values: CDR1 SQVTM, CDR2 ANQGSEA. The CDR3 is 14 residues long. The CDR3 reads CSADVRGNYNEQFF. CDR3 bases read: TGCAGCGCCGACGTCCGGGGGAACTACAATGAG.

Turning to this clone: The read ends 3 residues shy of where the CDR3 ends; the end is completed using the germline J gene. V usage is TRBV7-6 and J usage is TRBJ1-6; 10 positions agree with TRBD1. Trimming cost V 2 bases and J 11 bases; bases outside gene matches: 15. In germline, CDR1 is SGHVS, CDR2 FNYEAQ. The CDR3 is 18 amino acids. Here the CDR3 reads CASSLNRPGQGTNPPLHF. The sequenced part of the CDR3 DNA is TGTGCCAGCAGCTTAAACAGGCCGGGACAGGGGACAAATCCACCC.

Notes on this clone: The read ends 3 residues shy of where the CDR3 ends; the end is completed using the germline J gene. V gene TRBV10-1 combines with J gene TRBJ2-1, with 9 bases identical to TRBD1. The CDR3 spans 14 residues. Losses at the gene ends were 3 bases for V and 6 bases for J; bases not matched to a gene: 3. Germline loops: CDR1 WNHNN, CDR2 SYGVQD (reference sequence). CDR3 residues: CASSEGQGSNEQFF. Incomplete CDR3 DNA: TGCGCCAGCAGTGAAGGACAGGGGTCCAATGAG.

Comment on this clone: The DNA ends 3 residues before the CDR3 does, and the rest of the CDR3 is filled in from the germline J gene. The chain employs TRBV7-2 and TRBJ2-1; TRBD2 matches at 11 bases. The trim removed 6 bases at V and 1 base at J, leaving 2 bases unmatched. The CDR3 extends over 15 amino acids. Germline CDR1 reads SGHTA; CDR2 reads FQGNSA. The sequenced CDR3 bases are TGTGCCAGCAGTCCTAGCGGGGGGTCCTACAATGAG. It encodes CASSPSGGSYNE. The whole CDR3 protein is CASSPSGGSYNEQFF.

On this clone itself: With the read ending 3 residues before the CDR3 end, the germline J gene is used to fill in that end. The rearrangement uses TRBV28 and TRBJ1-3; D unresolved. CDR1 and CDR2 (germline): MDHEN, SYDVKM. The CDR3 is 14 amino acids. V dropped 5 bases and J dropped 0 bases, with 8 bases sitting between them. CDR3 in amino acids: CASSPRYSGNTIYF. Partial CDR3 DNA: TGTGCCAGCAGTCCCCGGTACTCTGGAAACACC.

Comments on this clone: Sequencing ends 3 residues short of the CDR3 end; the germline J gene provides the rest. The V gene is TRBV7-2, the J gene TRBJ1-2; D perhaps matches TRBD1 (6 bases). Germline assignment: CDR1 SGHTA and CDR2 FQGNSA. This CDR3 comprises 14 residues. CDR3 amino acids: CASSSRGAKNIYTF. CDR3 bases read: TGTGCCAGCAGCTCCAGGGGAGCCAAAAACATC.

Notes on this clone: The read gets to within 3 residues of the CDR3 end, and the germline J gene fills in the rest. The chain links TRBV5-1 to TRBJ1-2, with 11 bases matching TRBD1. CDR3 length equals 16 residues. J was trimmed by 4 bases and V by 1 base; bases with no gene match: 6. Germline loops: CDR1 SGHRS, CDR2 YFSETQ. CDR3 residues: CASSLWTGGDLYGYTF. The CDR3 DNA, read in part, is TGCGCCAGCAGCTTGTGGACAGGGGGCGACCTCTATGGC.